A selection of T cell receptor beta chains follows, all from one sample in a study of post-analysis software for immune sequencing data. TCRdb fed the PCR reads into MiXCR, producing one record per CDR3 protein. The sample has about 820,000 distinct CDR3 sequences, approximately 53% seen once. Sequenced sample: blood. These TCRs come from a girl between 10 and 17 years old with multiple sclerosis. The CDR3 runs from the conserved cysteine through the conserved F or W. The D gene is left open where the match is weak. Where a row states a size, it is once, few, many or the class of an expanded clone; other rows omit it.

TGCAGTGCTGGGACCTTTGGGCAGGACGAGCAGTACTTC,CSAGTFGQDEQYF,TRBV20-1,-,-,TRBJ2-7
TGCGCCAGCAGCCCCGATGGAGCGGGAGAGTCCTACGAGCAGTACTTC,CASSPDGAGESYEQYF,TRBV5-1,TRBD2,few,TRBJ2-7
TGCAGCGTTGATCCACTCGAACAGCTACAAGAGACCCAGTACTTC,CSVDPLEQLQETQYF,TRBV29-1,-,-,TRBJ2-5
TGTGCCAGCAGCTTAGATACAGGGGACTCCTACAATGAGCAGTTCTTC,CASSLDTGDSYNEQFF,TRBV7-6,TRBD1,-,TRBJ2-1
TGTGCCAGCAGTTCCGCGGGGGACTACAATGAGCAGTTCTTC,CASSSAGDYNEQFF,TRBV28,TRBD2,-,TRBJ2-1
TGTGCCAGCAGCCAAGAAGGCGAGACCCAGTACTTC,CASSQEGETQYF,TRBV4-1,-,many,TRBJ2-5
TGTGCCAGCAGTATCGTTCCATACGAGCAGTACTTC,CASSIVPYEQYF,TRBV6-1,-,once,TRBJ2-7
TGTGCCAGCAGTTTATCTAGCGGGGCGTTCAATGAGCAGTTCTTC,CASSLSSGAFNEQFF,TRBV12-3/TRBV12-4,TRBD2,-,TRBJ2-1
TGCAGTGCTAGAGAGGATGAACTAGCGGGGGCAACCCAGTACTTC,CSAREDELAGATQYF,TRBV20-1,TRBD2,-,TRBJ2-5
TGTGCCAGCAGCTTAGAGGGGACTAGCGGGAGGGGTGAGCAGTTCTTC,CASSLEGTSGRGEQFF,TRBV11-2,TRBD2,-,TRBJ2-1
TGTGCCACCAGCAGAGAGGGGAGTACCCAGGGTTCCTACGAGCAGTACTTC,CATSREGSTQGSYEQYF,TRBV15,-,few,TRBJ2-7
TGTGCCAGCAGTGACTCTGGACAGAGCCCCTCTGGGGCCAACGTCCTGACTTTC,CASSDSGQSPSGANVLTF,TRBV6-4,-,few,TRBJ2-6
TGTGCCTGGAACAGGGCACATTATGGCTACACCTTC,CAWNRAHYGYTF,TRBV30,-,-,TRBJ1-2
TGTGCCAGCAGTGTTTCTTGGAGGGGGCGAGCCAAAAACATTCAGTACTTC,CASSVSWRGRAKNIQYF,TRBV2,-,-,TRBJ2-4
TGTGCCAGCAGCTTAATCCAATACGAGCAGTACTTC,CASSLIQYEQYF,TRBV7-9,-,-,TRBJ2-7
TGTGCCACCACTCCTCCCGGACAGGACAAAAACATTCAGTACTTC,CATTPPGQDKNIQYF,TRBV24-1,TRBD1,few,TRBJ2-4
TGCAGCGTGCGGACTAGCGGGGGGACCTACGAGCAGTACTTC,CSVRTSGGTYEQYF,TRBV29-1,TRBD2,-,TRBJ2-7
TGTGCCAGCAGCCAAGTCGGACAGGGAGAGACCCAGTACTTC,CASSQVGQGETQYF,TRBV14,TRBD1,-,TRBJ2-5
TGTGCCAGCGCTTCGGGACAGGGGTCTTATGAGCAGTTCTTC,CASASGQGSYEQFF,TRBV11-2,TRBD1,-,TRBJ2-1
TGTGCCATCAGTGAGTCGATCCCTAGGGGGTCCACAGATACGCAGTATTTT,CAISESIPRGSTDTQYF,TRBV10-3,-,few,TRBJ2-3
TGTGCCACCAGCAGAGGCCGGACTAGCGGGGACCTAAGGGCCAACGTCCTGACTTTC,CATSRGRTSGDLRANVLTF,TRBV15,TRBD2,few,TRBJ2-6
TGCAGTGCTAGAGATGGGGCAGGGGGCGTGGAGCCCCGGCATTTT,CSARDGAGGVEPRHF,TRBV20-1,TRBD1,-,TRBJ1-5